This passage covers 7 T cell receptor beta chains from one sample sequenced in a study of OX40 agonist ivuxolimab in advanced cancers. Receptors were amplified or captured by the immunoSEQ multiplex PCR assay. TCRdb carries this immuneACCESS record with in-frame sequences only. Its versions omit some clonotypes, under half of them owing to an unresolved V gene in the studies checked, with the rest unexplained. Here the sample has tens of thousands of clones; 79% occur a single time. The ten most abundant clones make up about a tenth of the sample. The sample in question was CD4+ or CD8+ T cells sorted from blood, obtained in a trial of the OX40 agonist ivuxolimab. Every receptor here comes from an adult with an advanced solid tumor such as melanoma, head and neck, liver or kidney cancer.

This chain links TRBV6-1 with TRBJ1-1, with a tentative D call TRBD1 (5 bases). The length of the CDR3 is 14 residues. CDR1 and CDR2 from the germline V gene are MNHNS and SASEGT. Trimming shortened V by 8 bases and J by 4 bases, and 17 bases separated the two germline ends. CDR3 loop: CASGQQWGTTEAFF. The DNA of the CDR3 is TGTGCCAGCGGCCAGCAATGGGGGACCACTGAAGCTTTCTTT.

The genes are TRBV5-1 and TRBJ2-5; the match to TRBD1 covers 10 bases. The better agreement between TRBJ2-7 and the DNA end casts doubt on the J call. CDR1 SGHRS and CDR2 YFSETQ come from the germline V gene. The length of the CDR3 is 14 residues. CDR3 nucleotide sequence: TGCGCCAGCAGCTGGACAGGGGGTGGGGACGAGCAGTACTTC. This codes for CASSWTGGGDEQYF.

This clone has a handful of counts. V and J are TRBV5-1 and TRBJ1-4; D gene ambiguous. V lost 7 bases and J 4 bases, leaving 14 bases between the germline ends. CDR1 is SGHRS and CDR2 is YFSETQ in the germline V gene. The CDR3 has 14 amino acids. The CDR3 loop is CASRSEPYNEKLFF. Written as DNA, the CDR3 is TGCGCCAGCCGGAGCGAGCCTTATAATGAAAAACTGTTTTTT.

Sample share makes this clone medium-sized (0.01 to 0.1%). The CDR3 loop is CASSEGRTGGWVNTEAFF. The CDR3 DNA reads TGTGCCAGCAGCGAAGGCAGGACAGGGGGCTGGGTGAACACTGAAGCTTTCTTT. V and J are TRBV5-8 and TRBJ1-1, with 11 bases identical to TRBD1. The germline gives CDR1 SGHTS, CDR2 YDEGEE. This CDR3 contains 18 residues. The V and J ends lost 4 bases and 0 bases, in that order; junction bases with no gene match: 11.

The chain is built from TRBV7-3 and TRBJ2-2; D gene uncertain. The CDR3 spans 17 residues. From germline, CDR1 is SGHTA and CDR2 FQGTGA. V gave up 1 base and J gave up 1 base, with 13 bases separating them. CDR3 nucleotide sequence: TGTGCCAGCAGCTTAATCGGTTCCATACTGAACACCGGGGAGCTGTTTTTT. This codes for CASSLIGSILNTGELFF.

CDR3 DNA: TGTGCCAGCAGTGACAGGGCCCTCTACGAGCAGTACTTC. Translation gives CASSDRALYEQYF. The genes are TRBV6-1 and TRBJ2-7, with D possibly being TRBD1 (5 bases). V lost 3 bases and J 3 bases, leaving 9 bases between the germline ends. CDR3 length equals 13 residues. Germline V gene data show CDR1 as MNHNS and CDR2 as SASEGT.

This clone appeared a single time. The DNA for the CDR3 is TGTGCCAGCAGCTTAACCCTCACCGGGGAGCTGTTTTTT. It specifies CASSLTLTGELFF. This rearrangement joins TRBV7-3 to TRBJ2-2; D remains ambiguous. Trimming shortened V by 0 bases and J by 4 bases, and 3 bases separated the two germline ends. CDR1 SGHTA and CDR2 FQGTGA come from the germline V gene. The CDR3 runs to 13 residues.